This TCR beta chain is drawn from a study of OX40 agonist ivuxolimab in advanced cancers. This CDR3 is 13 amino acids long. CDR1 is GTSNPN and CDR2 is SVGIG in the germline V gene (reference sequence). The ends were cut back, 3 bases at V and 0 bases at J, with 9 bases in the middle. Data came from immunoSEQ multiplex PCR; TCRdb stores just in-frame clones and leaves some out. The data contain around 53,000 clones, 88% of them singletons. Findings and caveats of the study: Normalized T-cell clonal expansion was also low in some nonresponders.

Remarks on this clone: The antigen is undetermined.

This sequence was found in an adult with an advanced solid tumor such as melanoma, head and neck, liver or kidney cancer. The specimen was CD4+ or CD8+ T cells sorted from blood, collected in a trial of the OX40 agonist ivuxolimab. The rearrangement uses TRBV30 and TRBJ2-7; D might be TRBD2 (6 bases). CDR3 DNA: TGTGCCTGGAGGCGGCGGGGCTCCTACGAGCAGTACTTC. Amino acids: CAWRRRGSYEQYF.